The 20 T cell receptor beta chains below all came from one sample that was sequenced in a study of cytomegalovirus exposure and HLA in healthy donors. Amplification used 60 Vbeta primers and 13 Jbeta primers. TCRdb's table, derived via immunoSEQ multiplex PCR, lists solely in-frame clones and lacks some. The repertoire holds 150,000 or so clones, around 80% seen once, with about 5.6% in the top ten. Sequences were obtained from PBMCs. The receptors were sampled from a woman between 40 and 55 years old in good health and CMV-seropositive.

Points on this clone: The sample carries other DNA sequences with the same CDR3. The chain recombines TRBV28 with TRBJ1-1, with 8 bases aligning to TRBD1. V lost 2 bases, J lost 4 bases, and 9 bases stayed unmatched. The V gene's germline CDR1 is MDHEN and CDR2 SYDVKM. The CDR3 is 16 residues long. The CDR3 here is CASSLRGQGAGTEAFF. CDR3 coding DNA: TGTGCCAGCAGTTTACGAGGGCAGGGGGCGGGCACTGAAGCTTTCTTT.

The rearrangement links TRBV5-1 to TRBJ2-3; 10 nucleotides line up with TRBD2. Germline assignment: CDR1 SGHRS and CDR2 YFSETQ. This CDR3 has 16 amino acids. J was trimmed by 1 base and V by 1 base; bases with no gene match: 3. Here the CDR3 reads CASSLTSGARTDTQYF. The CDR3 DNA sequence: TGCGCCAGCAGCTTGACTAGCGGGGCCCGCACAGATACGCAGTATTTT. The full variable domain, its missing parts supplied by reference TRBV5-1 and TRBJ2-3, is KAGVTQTPRYLIKTRGQQVTLSCSPISGHRSVSWYQQTPGQGLQFLFEYFSETQRNKGNFPGRFSGRQFSNSRSEMNVSTLELGDSALYLCASSLTSGARTDTQYFGPGTRLTVL.

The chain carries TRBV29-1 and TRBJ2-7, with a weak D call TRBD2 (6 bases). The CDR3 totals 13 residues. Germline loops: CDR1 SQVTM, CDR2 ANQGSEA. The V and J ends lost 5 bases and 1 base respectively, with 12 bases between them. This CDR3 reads CSVSSGLSYEQYF. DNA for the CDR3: TGCAGCGTTTCCTCGGGACTGTCCTACGAGCAGTACTTC.

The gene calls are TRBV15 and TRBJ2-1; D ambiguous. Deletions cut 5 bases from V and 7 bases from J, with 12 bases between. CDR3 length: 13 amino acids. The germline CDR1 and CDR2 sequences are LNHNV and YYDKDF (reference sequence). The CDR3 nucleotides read TGTGCCACCAGCCCTACCCACTGGAATGAGCAGTTCTTC. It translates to CATSPTHWNEQFF.

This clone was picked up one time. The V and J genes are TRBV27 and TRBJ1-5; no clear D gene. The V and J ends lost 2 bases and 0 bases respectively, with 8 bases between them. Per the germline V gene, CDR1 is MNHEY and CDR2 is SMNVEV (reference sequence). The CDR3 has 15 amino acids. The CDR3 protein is CASSLRQASNQPQHF. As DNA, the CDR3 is TGTGCCAGCAGTTTACGCCAAGCTAGCAATCAGCCCCAGCATTTT.

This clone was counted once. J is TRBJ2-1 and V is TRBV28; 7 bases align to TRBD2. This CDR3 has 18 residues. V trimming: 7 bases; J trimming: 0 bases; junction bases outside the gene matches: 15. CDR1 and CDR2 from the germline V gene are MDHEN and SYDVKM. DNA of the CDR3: TGTGCCAGCACCTTACAATTGGCGGGAGTCAGCTCCTACAATGAGCAGTTCTTC. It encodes CASTLQLAGVSSYNEQFF.

This CDR3 reads CASSLTGNSPLHF. The CDR3 nucleotides read TGTGCCAGCAGCCTGACGGGAAATTCACCCCTCCACTTT. This rearrangement joins TRBV14 to TRBJ1-6; the D is unclear. From germline, CDR1 is SGHDN and CDR2 FVKESK. The CDR3 is 13 residues long. V was cut by 4 bases and J by 7 bases, with 8 bases left in between. Supplemented by reference TRBV14 and TRBJ1-6, the full variable domain reads EAGVTQFPSHSVIEKGQTVTLRCDPISGHDNLYWYRRVMGKEIKFLLHFVKESKQDESGMPNNRFLAERTGGTYSTLKVQPAELEDSGVYFCASSLTGNSPLHFGNGTRLTVT.

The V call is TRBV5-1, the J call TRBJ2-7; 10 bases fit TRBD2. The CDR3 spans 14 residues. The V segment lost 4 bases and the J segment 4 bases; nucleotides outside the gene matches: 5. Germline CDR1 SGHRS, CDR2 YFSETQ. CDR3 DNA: TGCGCCAGCAGCCCCGGTAGCGGGGGGTACGAGCAGTACTTC. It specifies CASSPGSGGYEQYF.

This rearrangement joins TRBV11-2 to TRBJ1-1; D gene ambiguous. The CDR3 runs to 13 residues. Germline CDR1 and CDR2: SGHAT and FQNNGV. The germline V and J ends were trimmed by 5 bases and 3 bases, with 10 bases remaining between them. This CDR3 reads CASSRGSHTEAFF. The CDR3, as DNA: TGTGCCAGCAGCCGAGGGAGCCACACTGAAGCTTTCTTT.

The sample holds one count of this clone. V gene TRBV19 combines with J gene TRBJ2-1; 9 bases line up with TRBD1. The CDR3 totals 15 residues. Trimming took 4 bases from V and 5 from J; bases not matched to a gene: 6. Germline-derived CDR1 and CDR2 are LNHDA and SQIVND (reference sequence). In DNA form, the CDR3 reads TGTGCCAGTAGTAACAGGGGGCGCCTAAACAATGAGCAGTTCTTC. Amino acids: CASSNRGRLNNEQFF.

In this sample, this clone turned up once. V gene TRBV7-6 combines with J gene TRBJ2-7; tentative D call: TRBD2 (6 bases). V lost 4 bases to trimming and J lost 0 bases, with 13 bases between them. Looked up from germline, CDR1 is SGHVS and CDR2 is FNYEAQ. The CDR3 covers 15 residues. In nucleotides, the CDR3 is TGTGCCAGCAGCTCAGGGACTTCATTCTCCTACGAGCAGTACTTC. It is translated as CASSSGTSFSYEQYF.

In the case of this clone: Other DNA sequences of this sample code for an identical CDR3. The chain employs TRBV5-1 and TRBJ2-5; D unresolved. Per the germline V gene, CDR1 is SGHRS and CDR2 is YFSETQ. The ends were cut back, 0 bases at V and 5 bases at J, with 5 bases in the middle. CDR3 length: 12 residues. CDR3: CASSLAFETQYF. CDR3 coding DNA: TGCGCCAGCAGCTTGGCCTTCGAGACCCAGTACTTC.

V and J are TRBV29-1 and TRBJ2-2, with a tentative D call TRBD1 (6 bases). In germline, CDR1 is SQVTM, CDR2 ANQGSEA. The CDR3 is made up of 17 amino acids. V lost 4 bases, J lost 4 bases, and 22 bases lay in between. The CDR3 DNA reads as TGCAGCGTTGCCAATCCCAGTCGTCAGGGGTCCACCGGGGAGCTGTTTTTT. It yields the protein CSVANPSRQGSTGELFF.

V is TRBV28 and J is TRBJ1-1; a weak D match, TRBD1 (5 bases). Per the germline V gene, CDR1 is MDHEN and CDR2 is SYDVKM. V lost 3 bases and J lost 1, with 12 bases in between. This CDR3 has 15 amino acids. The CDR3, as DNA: TGTGCCAGCAGTTTGATCGTAGGACAGAACACTGAAGCTTTCTTT. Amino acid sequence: CASSLIVGQNTEAFF.

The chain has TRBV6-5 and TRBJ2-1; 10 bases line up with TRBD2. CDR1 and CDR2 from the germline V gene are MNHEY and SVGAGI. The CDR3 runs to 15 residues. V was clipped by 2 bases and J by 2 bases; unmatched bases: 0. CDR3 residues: CASSYLAGAYNEQFF. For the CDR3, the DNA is TGTGCCAGCAGTTACCTAGCGGGAGCCTACAATGAGCAGTTCTTC.

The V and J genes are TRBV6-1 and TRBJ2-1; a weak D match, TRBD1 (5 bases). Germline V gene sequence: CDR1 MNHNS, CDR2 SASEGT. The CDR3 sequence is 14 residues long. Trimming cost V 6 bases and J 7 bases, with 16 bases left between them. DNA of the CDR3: TGTGCCAGCAGCGCCAAGGGGAATAGTAATGAGCAGTTCTTC. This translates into CASSAKGNSNEQFF.

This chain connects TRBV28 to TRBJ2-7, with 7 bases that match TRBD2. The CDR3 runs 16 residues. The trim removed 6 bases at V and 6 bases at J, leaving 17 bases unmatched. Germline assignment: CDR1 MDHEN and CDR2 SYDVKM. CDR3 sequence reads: CASSFPRAAGDVEQYF. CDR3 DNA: TGTGCCAGCAGCTTCCCCCGGGCGGCGGGAGACGTCGAGCAGTACTTC.

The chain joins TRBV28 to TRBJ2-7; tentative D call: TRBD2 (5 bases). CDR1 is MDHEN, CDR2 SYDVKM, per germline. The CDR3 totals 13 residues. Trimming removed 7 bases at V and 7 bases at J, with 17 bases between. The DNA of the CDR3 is TGTGCCAGCAAACCCGGACCGCCGGGGGAGCAGTACTTC. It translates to CASKPGPPGEQYF.

CDR3 sequence: CASSIDSYEQYF. CDR3 DNA: TGTGCCAGCAGCATAGACAGCTACGAGCAGTACTTC. The V and J genes are TRBV6-5 and TRBJ2-7; the D gene is possibly TRBD1 (5 bases). The CDR3 totals 12 residues. The V end lost 6 bases, the J end lost 3 bases, and 9 bases lay between the germline ends. CDR1 and CDR2 (germline): MNHEY, SVGAGI.

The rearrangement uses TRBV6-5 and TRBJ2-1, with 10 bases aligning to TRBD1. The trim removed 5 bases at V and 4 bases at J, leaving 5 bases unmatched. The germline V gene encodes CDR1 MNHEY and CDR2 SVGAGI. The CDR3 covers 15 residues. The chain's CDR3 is CASSTGTGAYNEQFF. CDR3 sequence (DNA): TGTGCCAGCAGTACCGGGACAGGGGCTTACAATGAGCAGTTCTTC.